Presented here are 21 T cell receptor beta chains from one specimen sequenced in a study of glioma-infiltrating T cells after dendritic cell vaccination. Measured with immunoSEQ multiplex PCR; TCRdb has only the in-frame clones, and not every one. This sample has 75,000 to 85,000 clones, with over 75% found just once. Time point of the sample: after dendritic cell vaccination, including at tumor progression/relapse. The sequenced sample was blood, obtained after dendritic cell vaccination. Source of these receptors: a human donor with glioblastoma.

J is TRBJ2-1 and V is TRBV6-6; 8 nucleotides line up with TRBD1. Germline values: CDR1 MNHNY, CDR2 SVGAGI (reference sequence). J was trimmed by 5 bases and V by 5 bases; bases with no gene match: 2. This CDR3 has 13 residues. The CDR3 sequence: CASSRQGNNEQFF. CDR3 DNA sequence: TGTGCCAGCAGTCGACAGGGGAACAATGAGCAGTTCTTC.

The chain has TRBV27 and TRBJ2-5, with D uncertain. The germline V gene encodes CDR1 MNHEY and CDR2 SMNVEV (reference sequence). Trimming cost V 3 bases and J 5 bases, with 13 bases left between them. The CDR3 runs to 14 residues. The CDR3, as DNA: TGTGCCAGCAGTTTGCTTAACGCGCCGGAGACCCAGTACTTC. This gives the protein CASSLLNAPETQYF.

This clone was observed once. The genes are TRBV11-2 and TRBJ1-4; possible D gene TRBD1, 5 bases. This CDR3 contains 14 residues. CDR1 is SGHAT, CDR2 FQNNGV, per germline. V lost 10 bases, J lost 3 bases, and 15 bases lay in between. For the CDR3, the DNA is TGTGCCACGTGTCCGGGGGGATCTAATGAAAAACTGTTTTTT. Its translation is CATCPGGSNEKLFF.

The CDR3 coding sequence is TGCGCCAGCGGGCCGGGGACAGGGGTGGAGACCCAGTACTTC. Translation: CASGPGTGVETQYF. The chain couples TRBV5-1 to TRBJ2-5; TRBD1 matches 10 bases. Germline trimming cut 7 bases from V and 5 bases from J; bases unmatched to any gene: 8. CDR1 and CDR2 (germline): SGHRS, YFSETQ. The CDR3 is made up of 14 amino acids.

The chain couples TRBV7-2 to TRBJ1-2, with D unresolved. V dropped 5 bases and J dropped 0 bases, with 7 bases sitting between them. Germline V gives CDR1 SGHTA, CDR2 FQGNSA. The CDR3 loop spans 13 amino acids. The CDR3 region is CASSPQANYGYTF. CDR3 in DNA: TGTGCCAGCAGCCCTCAGGCTAACTATGGCTACACCTTC.

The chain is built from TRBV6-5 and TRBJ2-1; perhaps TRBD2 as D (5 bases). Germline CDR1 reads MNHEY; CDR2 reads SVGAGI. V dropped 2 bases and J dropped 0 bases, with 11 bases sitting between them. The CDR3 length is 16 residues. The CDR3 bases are TGTGCCAGCAGTTACGCGGACTCTTCCTCCTACAATGAGCAGTTCTTC. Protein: CASSYADSSSYNEQFF.

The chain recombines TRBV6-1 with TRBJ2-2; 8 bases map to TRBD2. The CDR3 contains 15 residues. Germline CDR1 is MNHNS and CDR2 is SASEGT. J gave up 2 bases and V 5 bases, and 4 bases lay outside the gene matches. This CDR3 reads CASSQRGLNTGELFF. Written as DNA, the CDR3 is TGTGCCAGCAGTCAGCGGGGGTTAAACACCGGGGAGCTGTTTTTT.

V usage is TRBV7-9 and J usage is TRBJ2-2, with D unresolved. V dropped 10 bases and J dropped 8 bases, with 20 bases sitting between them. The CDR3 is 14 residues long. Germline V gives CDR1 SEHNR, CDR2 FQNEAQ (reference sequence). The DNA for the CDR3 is TGTGCCACAAATGTTATCCTAGTTTCGGGGGAGCTGTTTTTT. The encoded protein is CATNVILVSGELFF.

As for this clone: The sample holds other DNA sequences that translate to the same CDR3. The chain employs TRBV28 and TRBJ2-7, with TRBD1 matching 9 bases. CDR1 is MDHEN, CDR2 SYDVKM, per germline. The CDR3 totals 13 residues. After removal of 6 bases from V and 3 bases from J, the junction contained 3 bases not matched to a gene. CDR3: CASSLTGGYEQYF. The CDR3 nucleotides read TGTGCCAGCAGCTTGACAGGGGGCTACGAGCAGTACTTC. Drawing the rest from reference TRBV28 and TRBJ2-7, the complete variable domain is DVKVTQSSRYLVKRTGEKVFLECVQDMDHENMFWYRQDPGLGLRLIYFSYDVKMKEKGDIPEGYSVSREKKERFSLILESASTNQTSMYLCASSLTGGYEQYFGPGTRLTVT.

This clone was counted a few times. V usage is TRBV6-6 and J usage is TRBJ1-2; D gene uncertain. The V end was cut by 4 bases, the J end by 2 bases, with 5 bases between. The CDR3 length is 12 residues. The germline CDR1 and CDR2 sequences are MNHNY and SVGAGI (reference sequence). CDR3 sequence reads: CASSSQNYGYTF. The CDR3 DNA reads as TGTGCCAGCAGTTCACAGAACTATGGCTACACCTTC.

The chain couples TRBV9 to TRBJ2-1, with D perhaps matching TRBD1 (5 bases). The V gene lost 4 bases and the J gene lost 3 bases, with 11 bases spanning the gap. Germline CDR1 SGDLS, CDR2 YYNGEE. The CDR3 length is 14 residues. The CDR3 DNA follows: TGTGCCAGCAGCACCCAAGACAGCTACAATGAGCAGTTCTTC. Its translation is CASSTQDSYNEQFF.

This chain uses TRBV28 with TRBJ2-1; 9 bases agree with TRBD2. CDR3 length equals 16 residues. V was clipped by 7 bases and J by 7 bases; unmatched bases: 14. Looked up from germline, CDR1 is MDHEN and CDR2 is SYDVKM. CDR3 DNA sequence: TGTGCCAGCACCCTGGGGGGGACTAGCCTCAGAAATGAGCAGTTCTTC. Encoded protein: CASTLGGTSLRNEQFF.

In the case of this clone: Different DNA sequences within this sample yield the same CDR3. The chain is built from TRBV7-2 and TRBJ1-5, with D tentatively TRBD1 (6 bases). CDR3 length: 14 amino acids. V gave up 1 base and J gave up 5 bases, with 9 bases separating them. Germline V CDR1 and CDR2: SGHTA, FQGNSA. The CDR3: CASSLVGGDQPQHF. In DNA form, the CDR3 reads TGTGCCAGCAGCTTAGTAGGGGGGGATCAGCCCCAGCATTTT. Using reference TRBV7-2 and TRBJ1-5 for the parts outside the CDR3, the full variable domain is GAGVSQSPSNKVTEKGKDVELRCDPISGHTALYWYRQSLGQGLEFLIYFQGNSAPDKSGLPSDRFSAERTGGSVSTLTIQRTQQEDSAVYLCASSLVGGDQPQHFGDGTRLSIL.

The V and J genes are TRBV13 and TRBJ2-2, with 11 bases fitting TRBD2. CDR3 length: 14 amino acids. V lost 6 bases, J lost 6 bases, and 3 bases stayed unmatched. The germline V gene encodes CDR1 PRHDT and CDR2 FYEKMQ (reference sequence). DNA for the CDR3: TGTGCCAGCAGAAGACTAGCGGGGCCCGGGGAGCTGTTTTTT. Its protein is CASRRLAGPGELFF.

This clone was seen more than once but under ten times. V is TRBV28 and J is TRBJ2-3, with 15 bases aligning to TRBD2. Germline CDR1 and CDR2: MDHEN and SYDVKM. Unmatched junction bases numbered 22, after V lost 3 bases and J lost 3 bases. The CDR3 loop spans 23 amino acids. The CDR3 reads CASSFLGVRPRTSGGAVTDTQYF. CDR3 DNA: TGTGCCAGCAGTTTCTTGGGGGTCCGTCCAAGGACTAGCGGGGGGGCAGTGACAGATACGCAGTATTTT.

The CDR3 spells CASSPAGLAPHTDTQYF. CDR3 DNA sequence: TGTGCCAGCAGCCCCGCCGGACTAGCGCCCCACACAGATACGCAGTATTTT. V and J are TRBV9 and TRBJ2-3; TRBD2 matches at 9 bases. This CDR3 comprises 17 residues. The trim removed 4 bases at V and 2 bases at J, leaving 11 bases unmatched. Germline CDR1 is SGDLS and CDR2 is YYNGEE.

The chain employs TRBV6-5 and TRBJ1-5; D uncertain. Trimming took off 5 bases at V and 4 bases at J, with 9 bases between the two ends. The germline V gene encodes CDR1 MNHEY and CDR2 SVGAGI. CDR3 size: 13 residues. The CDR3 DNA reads TGTGCCAGCAGTCTACTGAGAAATCAGCCCCAGCATTTT. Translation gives CASSLLRNQPQHF.

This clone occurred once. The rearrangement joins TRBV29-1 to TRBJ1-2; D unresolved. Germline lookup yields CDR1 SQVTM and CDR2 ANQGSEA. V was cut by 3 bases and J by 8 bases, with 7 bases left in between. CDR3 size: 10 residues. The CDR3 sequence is CSVDQSGYTF. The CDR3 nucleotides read TGCAGCGTTGACCAGTCCGGCTACACCTTC.

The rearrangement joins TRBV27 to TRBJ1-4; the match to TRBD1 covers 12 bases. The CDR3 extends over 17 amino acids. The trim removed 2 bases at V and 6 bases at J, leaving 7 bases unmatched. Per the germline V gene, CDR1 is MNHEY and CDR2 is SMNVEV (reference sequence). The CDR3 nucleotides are TGTGCCAGCAGTTTAAGGGGACAGGGGGCCGGCTATGAAAAACTGTTTTTT. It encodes CASSLRGQGAGYEKLFF.

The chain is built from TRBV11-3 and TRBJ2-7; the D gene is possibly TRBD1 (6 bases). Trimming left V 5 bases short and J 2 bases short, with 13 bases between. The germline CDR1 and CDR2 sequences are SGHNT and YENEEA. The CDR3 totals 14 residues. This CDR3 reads CASSLSGDTYEQYF. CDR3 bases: TGTGCCAGCAGCCTATCCGGGGACACCTACGAGCAGTACTTC. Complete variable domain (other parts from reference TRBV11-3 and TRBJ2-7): EAGVVQSPRYKIIEKKQPVAFWCNPISGHNTLYWYLQNLGQGPELLIRYENEEAVDDSQLPKDRFSAERLKGVDSTLKIQPAELGDSAVYLCASSLSGDTYEQYFGPGTRLTVT.

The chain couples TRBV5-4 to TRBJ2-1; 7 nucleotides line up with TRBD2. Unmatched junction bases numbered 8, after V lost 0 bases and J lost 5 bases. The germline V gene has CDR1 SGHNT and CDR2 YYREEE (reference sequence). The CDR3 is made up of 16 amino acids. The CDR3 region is CASSLDGGSTHNEQFF. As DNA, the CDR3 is TGTGCCAGCAGCTTGGATGGCGGGAGTACCCACAATGAGCAGTTCTTC.